Sequencing of this T cell receptor beta chain was carried out in a study of yellow fever vaccine responses in identical twins. CDR1 MGHRA and CDR2 YSYEKL come from the germline V gene. This CDR3 has 14 residues. The V gene lost 4 bases and the J gene lost 4 bases, with 13 bases spanning the gap. TCRdb recomputed calls from the RT-PCR reads with MiXCR, one row per CDR3 protein. The table has about 20,000 distinct CDR3 sequences, approximately 72% seen once; the top ten hold roughly 2.7%. The chain employs TRBV4-1 and TRBJ1-1, with TRBD1 as a possible D gene (5 bases). This clonotype was obtained from a woman aged 18-29 years who received the yellow fever vaccine. Sequences were derived from T cells from blood (PBMCs), unsorted or a sorted subset (not recorded which), sampled before or after yellow fever vaccination (not recorded which). The CDR3 sequence is CASSLRVRGTEAFF. Written as DNA, the CDR3 is TGCGCCAGCAGCCTGAGGGTGAGGGGCACTGAAGCTTTCTTT.